Sequencing of this T cell receptor (beta chain) was carried out in a study of post-analysis software for immune sequencing data. Study information: The study covered relapsing-remitting, secondary progressive and progressive-relapsing courses of multiple sclerosis. Regarding the study as a whole: Versus controls, multiple sclerosis patients showed significantly lower diversity (normalized Chao1). Same-batch samples co-clustered strongly by F measure. In patients, five or six TRBV segments were more frequent than in controls, with TRBV5-6, TRBV5-1 and TRBV20-1 among them.

This CDR3 has 15 amino acids. Trimming removed 0 bases from V and 2 bases from J, with 10 bases in between. Germline lookup yields CDR1 SGHRS and CDR2 YFSETQ. Unique molecular identifiers were present in the TCR beta cDNA libraries. Researchers reported roughly 0.5 million cDNA molecules coming from 1 to 10 million T cells. TCRdb called the PCR reads again in MiXCR, with one record for every CDR3 protein. The table has hundreds of thousands of distinct CDR3 sequences, 25% to 30% seen once; the top ten hold roughly 0.53%. Worth noting for this clonotype: The antigen remains unidentified.

The sequenced material came from blood. The receptor was isolated from a girl aged 10-17 years with multiple sclerosis. This sequence joins TRBV5-1 and TRBJ2-3; the D is unclear. The CDR3 DNA reads TGCGCCAGCAGCTTGGACACCAAAAACACAGATACGCAGTATTTT. Its protein is CASSLDTKNTDTQYF.